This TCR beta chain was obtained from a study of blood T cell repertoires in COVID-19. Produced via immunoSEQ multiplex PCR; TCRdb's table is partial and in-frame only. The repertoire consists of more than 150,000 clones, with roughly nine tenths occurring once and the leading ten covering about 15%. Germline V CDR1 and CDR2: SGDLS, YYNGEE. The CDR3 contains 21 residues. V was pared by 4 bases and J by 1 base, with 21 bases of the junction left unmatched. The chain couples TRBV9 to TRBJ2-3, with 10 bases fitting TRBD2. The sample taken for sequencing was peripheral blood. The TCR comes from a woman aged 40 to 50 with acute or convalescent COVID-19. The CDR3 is CASSSSLLAGDPEGGTDTQYF. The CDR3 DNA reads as TGTGCCAGCAGCTCTTCCCTTCTAGCGGGGGACCCAGAGGGTGGCACAGATACGCAGTATTTT.